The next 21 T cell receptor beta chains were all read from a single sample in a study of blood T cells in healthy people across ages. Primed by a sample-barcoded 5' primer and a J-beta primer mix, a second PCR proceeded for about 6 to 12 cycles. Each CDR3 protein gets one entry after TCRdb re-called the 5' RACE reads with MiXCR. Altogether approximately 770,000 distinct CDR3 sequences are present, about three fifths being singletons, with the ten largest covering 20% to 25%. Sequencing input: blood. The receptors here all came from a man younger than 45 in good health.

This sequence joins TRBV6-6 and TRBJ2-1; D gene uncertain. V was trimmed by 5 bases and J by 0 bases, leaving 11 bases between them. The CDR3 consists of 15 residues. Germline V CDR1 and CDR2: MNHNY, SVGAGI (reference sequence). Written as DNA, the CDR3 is TGTGCCAGCAGTAATCTCCCTAGCTCCTACAATGAGCAGTTCTTC. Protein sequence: CASSNLPSSYNEQFF.

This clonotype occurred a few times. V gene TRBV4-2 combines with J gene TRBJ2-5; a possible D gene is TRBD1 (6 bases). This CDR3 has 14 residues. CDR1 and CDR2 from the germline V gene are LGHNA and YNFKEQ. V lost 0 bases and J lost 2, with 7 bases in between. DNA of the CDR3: TGTGCCAGCAGCCAAGATACAGGGCAAGAGACCCAGTACTTC. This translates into CASSQDTGQETQYF.

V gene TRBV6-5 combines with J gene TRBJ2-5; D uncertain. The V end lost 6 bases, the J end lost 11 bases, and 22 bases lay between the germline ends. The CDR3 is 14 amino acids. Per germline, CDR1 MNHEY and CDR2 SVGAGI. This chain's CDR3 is CASSPSGSYNEQYF. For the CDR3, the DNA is TGTGCCAGCAGCCCTTCGGGCTCCTACAATGAGCAGTACTTC.

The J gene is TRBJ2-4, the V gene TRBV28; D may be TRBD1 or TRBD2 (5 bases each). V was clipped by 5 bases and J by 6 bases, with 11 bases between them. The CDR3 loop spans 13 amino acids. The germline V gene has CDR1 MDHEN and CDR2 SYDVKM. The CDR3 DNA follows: TGTGCCAGCAGTGGGTCAGGGACAAACATTCAGTACTTC. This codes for CASSGSGTNIQYF.

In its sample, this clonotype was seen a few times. The CDR3 coding sequence is TGTGCCAGCAGCCCATTCGCCCAGGTCCGGCGCTACACCTTC. Its translation is CASSPFAQVRRYTF. V gene TRBV11-1 combines with J gene TRBJ1-2; D not resolved. The CDR3 spans 14 residues. Per germline, CDR1 SGHAT and CDR2 FQDESV (reference sequence). Trimming removed 5 bases at V and 9 bases at J, with 19 bases between.

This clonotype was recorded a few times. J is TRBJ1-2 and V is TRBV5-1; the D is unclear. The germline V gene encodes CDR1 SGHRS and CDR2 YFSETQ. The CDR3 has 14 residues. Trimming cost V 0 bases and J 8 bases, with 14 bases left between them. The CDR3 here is CASSLAGVAGGYTF. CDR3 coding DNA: TGCGCCAGCAGCTTGGCCGGGGTGGCAGGAGGCTACACCTTC.

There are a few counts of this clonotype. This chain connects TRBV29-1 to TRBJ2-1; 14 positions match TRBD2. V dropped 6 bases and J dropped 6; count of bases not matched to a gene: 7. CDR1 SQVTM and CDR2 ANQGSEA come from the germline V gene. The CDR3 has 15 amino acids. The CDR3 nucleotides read TGCAGCGTGAGGGGACTAGCGGGAGTCCGCAATGAGCAGTTCTTC. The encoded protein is CSVRGLAGVRNEQFF.

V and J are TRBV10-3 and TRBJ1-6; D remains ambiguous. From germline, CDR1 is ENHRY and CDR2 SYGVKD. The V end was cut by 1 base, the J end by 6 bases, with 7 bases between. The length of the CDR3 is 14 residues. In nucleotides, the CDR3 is TGTGCCATCAGTGAGTTGGAAATTAATTCACCCCTCCACTTT. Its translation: CAISELEINSPLHF.

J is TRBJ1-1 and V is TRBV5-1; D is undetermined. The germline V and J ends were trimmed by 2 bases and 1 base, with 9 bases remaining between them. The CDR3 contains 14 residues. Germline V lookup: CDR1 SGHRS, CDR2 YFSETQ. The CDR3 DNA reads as TGCGCCAGCAGCTTTAATGCGGAGAACACTGAAGCTTTCTTT. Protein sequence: CASSFNAENTEAFF.

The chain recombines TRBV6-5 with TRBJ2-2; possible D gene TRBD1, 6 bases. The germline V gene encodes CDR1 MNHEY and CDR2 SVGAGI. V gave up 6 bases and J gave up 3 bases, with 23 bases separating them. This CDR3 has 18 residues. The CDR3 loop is CASSILLDRMGDTGELFF. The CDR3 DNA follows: TGTGCCAGCAGCATACTCCTCGACAGGATGGGAGACACCGGGGAGCTGTTTTTT.

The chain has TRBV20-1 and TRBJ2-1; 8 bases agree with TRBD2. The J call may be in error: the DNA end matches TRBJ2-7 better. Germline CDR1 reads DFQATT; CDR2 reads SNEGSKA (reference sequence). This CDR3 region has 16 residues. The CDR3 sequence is CSARDFSRGDYNEQYF. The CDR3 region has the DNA TGCAGTGCTAGAGATTTCTCGCGGGGGGACTACAATGAGCAGTACTTC.

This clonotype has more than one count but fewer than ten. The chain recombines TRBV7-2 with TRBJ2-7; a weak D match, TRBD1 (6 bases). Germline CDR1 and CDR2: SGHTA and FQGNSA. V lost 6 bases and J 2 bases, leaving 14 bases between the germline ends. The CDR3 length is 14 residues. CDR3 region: CASRLDSNTYEQYF. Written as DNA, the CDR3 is TGTGCCAGCAGATTGGACAGTAATACCTACGAGCAGTACTTC.

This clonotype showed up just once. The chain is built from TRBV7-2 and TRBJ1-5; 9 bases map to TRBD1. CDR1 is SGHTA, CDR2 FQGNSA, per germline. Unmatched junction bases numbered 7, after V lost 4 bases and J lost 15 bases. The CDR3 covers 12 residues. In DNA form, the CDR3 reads TGTACCAGCAGCTCTTGGGACAGGGTAAGGCATTTT. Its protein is CTSSSWDRVRHF. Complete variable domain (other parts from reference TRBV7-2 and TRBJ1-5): GAGVSQSPSNKVTEKGKDVELRCDPISGHTALYWYRQSLGQGLEFLIYFQGNSAPDKSGLPSDRFSAERTGGSVSTLTIQRTQQEDSAVYLCTSSSWDRVRHFGDGTRLSIL.

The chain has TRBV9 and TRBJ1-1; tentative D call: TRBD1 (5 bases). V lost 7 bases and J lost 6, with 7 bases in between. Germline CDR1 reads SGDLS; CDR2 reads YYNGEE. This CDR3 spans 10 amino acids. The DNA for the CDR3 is TGTGCCAGCGGGGGGGCTGAAGCTTTCTTT. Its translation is CASGGAEAFF.

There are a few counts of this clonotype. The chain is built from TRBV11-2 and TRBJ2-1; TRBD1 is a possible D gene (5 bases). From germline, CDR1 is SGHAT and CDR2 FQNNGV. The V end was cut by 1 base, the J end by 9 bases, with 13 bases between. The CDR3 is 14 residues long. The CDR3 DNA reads TGTGCCAGCAGCTTAGTGAAGGGAAGGGGTGAGCAGTTCTTC. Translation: CASSLVKGRGEQFF.

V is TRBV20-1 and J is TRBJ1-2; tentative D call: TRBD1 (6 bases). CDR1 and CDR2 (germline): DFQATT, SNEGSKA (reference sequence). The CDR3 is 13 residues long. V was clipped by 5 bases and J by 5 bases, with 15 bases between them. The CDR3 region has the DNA TGCAGTGCTCTAACGAGTACAGGGTATGGCTACACCTTC. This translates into CSALTSTGYGYTF.

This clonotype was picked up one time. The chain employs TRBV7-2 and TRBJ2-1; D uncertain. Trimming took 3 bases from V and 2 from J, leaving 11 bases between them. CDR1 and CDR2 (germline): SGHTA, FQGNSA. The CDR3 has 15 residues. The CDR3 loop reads CASSFLPGTYNEQFF. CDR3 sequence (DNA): TGTGCCAGCAGCTTCCTACCGGGCACCTACAATGAGCAGTTCTTC. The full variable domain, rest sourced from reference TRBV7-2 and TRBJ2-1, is GAGVSQSPSNKVTEKGKDVELRCDPISGHTALYWYRQSLGQGLEFLIYFQGNSAPDKSGLPSDRFSAERTGGSVSTLTIQRTQQEDSAVYLCASSFLPGTYNEQFFGPGTRLTVL.

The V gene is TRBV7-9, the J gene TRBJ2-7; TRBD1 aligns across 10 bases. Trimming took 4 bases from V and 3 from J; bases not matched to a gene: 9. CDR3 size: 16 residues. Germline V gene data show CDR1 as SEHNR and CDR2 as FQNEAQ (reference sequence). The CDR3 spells CASSSNTGTGVYEQYF. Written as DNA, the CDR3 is TGTGCCAGCAGCTCAAACACCGGGACAGGGGTCTACGAGCAGTACTTC.

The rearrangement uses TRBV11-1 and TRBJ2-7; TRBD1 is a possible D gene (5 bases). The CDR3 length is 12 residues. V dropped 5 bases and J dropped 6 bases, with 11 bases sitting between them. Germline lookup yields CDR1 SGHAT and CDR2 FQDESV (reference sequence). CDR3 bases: TGTGCCAGCAGCGCAGACAGAGGCGAGCAGTACTTC. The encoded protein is CASSADRGEQYF.

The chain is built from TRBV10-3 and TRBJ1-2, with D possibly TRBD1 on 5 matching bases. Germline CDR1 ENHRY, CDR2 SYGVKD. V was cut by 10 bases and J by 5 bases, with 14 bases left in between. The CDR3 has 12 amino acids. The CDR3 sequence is CATADSSYGYTF. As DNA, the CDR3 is TGTGCCACCGCTGACAGCTCTTATGGCTACACCTTC.

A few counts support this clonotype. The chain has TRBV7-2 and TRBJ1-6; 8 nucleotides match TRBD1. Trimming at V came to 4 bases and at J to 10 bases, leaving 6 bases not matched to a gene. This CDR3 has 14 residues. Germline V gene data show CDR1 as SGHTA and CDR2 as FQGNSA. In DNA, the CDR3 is TGTGCCAGCAGCTCGAGACAGGGGAACTCACCCCTCCACTTT. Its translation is CASSSRQGNSPLHF.